This TCR beta chain was recovered during a study of regulatory T cells in long-lasting Graves disease. Study-level points and caveats: Persistent disease favored TRBV28, TRBJ1-2 and TRBJ2-5. Sample size, which was small, may have reduced accuracy.

The CDR3 totals 16 residues. From germline, CDR1 is SGHTS and CDR2 YDEGEE. V lost 4 bases and J lost 0, with 14 bases in between. Assembly of TCR beta libraries relied on iRepertoire HTBI primers together with Arm-PCR of CDR3 regions. MiXCR was run by TCRdb on the multiplex PCR reads, yielding one entry per CDR3 protein. The sample carries hundreds of thousands of distinct CDR3 sequences, roughly 15% recorded once. This clonotype was detected only a few times. Its antigen is undetermined. The time point denotes: newly diagnosed GD, antithyroid drugs for less than 3 months. The TCR library was made from RNA extracted from PBMCs. These same records also appear under a second study, on T cells in Graves' hyperthyroidism and ophthalmopathy.

Sample: peripheral blood mononuclear cells (PBMCs), taken at new diagnosis, from a patient treated with antithyroid drugs. V and J are TRBV5-8 and TRBJ1-5; D remains unclear. The receptor was isolated from a woman under 40 with Graves disease. The DNA of the CDR3 is TGTGCCAGCAGCCTTTGGGTCGGAGATAGCAATCAGCCCCAGCATTTT. Its translation is CASSLWVGDSNQPQHF.